The 15 T cell receptor beta chains below were found in one sample sequenced in a study of blood T cells in healthy people across ages. PCR was performed a second time for 7 to 11 cycles using a sample-barcoded 5' primer and a J-beta primer mix. TCRdb independently ran MiXCR on the 5' RACE reads; one entry per CDR3 protein. The data show approximately 800,000 distinct CDR3 sequences, about 53% seen once. The sequencing sample was made of blood. The receptors come from a man at least 80 years old in good health.

The chain couples TRBV28 to TRBJ1-5; the D gene is possibly TRBD1 (6 bases). The CDR3 runs to 15 residues. V lost 8 bases and J lost 1, with 15 bases in between. Per germline, CDR1 MDHEN and CDR2 SYDVKM. Here the CDR3 DNA reads TGTGCCAGCTCCACGGGGGCAGGAAGCAATCAGCCCCAGCATTTT. This gives the protein CASSTGAGSNQPQHF.

The table lists this clonotype with a few counts. The CDR3 coding sequence is TGTGCCAGCAGCCCCCCCGGGGACAGGTCCTACAATGAGCAGTTCTTC. It yields the protein CASSPPGDRSYNEQFF. The genes are TRBV7-9 and TRBJ2-1, with TRBD1 matching 8 bases. This CDR3 region has 16 residues. Germline trimming cut 5 bases from V and 1 base from J; bases unmatched to any gene: 7. Germline loops: CDR1 SEHNR, CDR2 FQNEAQ (reference sequence).

V is TRBV4-2 and J is TRBJ1-1, with no clear D. This CDR3 has 11 amino acids. The V gene lost 4 bases and the J gene lost 7 bases, with 7 bases spanning the gap. Germline lookup yields CDR1 LGHNA and CDR2 YNFKEQ. DNA for the CDR3: TGTGCCAGCAGCCGGGGAGATGAAGCTTTCTTT. Its translation is CASSRGDEAFF.

In regard to this clonotype: One junction end disagrees with the germline gene, perhaps due to a read error. V usage is TRBV12-3 or TRBV12-4 and J usage is TRBJ2-6; 11 positions agree with TRBD1. The CDR3 runs to 18 residues. Here the CDR3 DNA reads TGTGCCAGCAGAAAAACCGGGACAGGGGGTGGTGGGGCCAGCGTCCTGACTTTC. Its protein product is CASRKTGTGGGGASVLTF.

The sample holds a few counts of this clonotype. The chain is built from TRBV6-1 and TRBJ2-5; D not resolved. V lost 6 bases, J lost 0 bases, and 8 bases lay in between. Germline CDR1 is MNHNS and CDR2 is SASEGT. CDR3 length: 13 amino acids. The CDR3 DNA is TGTGCCAGCAGGGAACAGAACCAAGAGACCCAGTACTTC. It translates to CASREQNQETQYF.

This clonotype turned up a few times. This chain links TRBV4-2 with TRBJ2-5, with 13 bases that match TRBD2. The CDR3 is 15 amino acids. CDR1 is LGHNA, CDR2 YNFKEQ, per germline. V lost 3 bases and J lost 4; bases outside the gene matches: 2. The CDR3 coding sequence is TGTGCCAGCAGCCACGGACTAGCGGGAGCAGAGACCCAGTACTTC. Its protein is CASSHGLAGAETQYF.

The rearrangement links TRBV28 to TRBJ2-7; D possibly corresponds to TRBD2 (7 bases). Trimming took 6 bases from V and 2 from J, leaving 20 bases between them. Germline CDR1 reads MDHEN; CDR2 reads SYDVKM. The CDR3 sequence is 16 residues long. DNA of the CDR3: TGTGCCAGCAGGTGGAAGGGAACAGGGACTACCTACGAGCAGTACTTC. Protein product: CASRWKGTGTTYEQYF.

The rearrangement uses TRBV4-1 and TRBJ1-2; the D gene is possibly TRBD1 (6 bases). The V gene lost 2 bases and the J gene lost 7 bases, with 14 bases spanning the gap. The CDR3 sequence is 14 residues long. CDR1 is MGHRA, CDR2 YSYEKL, per germline. CDR3 DNA: TGCGCCAGCAGCCAAAACAGGGCCGGGGTTGGCTACACCTTC. Protein: CASSQNRAGVGYTF.

V is TRBV21-1 and J is TRBJ2-7; the table calls TRBD1, which could not be checked here. TRBV21-1 is designated a pseudogene. This CDR3 comprises 14 residues. The CDR3 loop is CASSHRDRGNEQYF. The CDR3 coding sequence is TGTGCCAGCAGCCACCGGGACAGGGGTAACGAGCAGTACTTC.

The rearrangement joins TRBV5-1 to TRBJ1-2; D is possibly TRBD1 (6 bases). The germline V and J ends were trimmed by 4 bases and 6 bases, with 16 bases remaining between them. This CDR3 has 14 residues. Germline lookup yields CDR1 SGHRS and CDR2 YFSETQ. The CDR3 here is CASSRGRDRHGYTF. The CDR3 nucleotides are TGCGCCAGCAGCCGTGGCCGAGACAGGCATGGCTACACCTTC.

This chain connects TRBV27 to TRBJ1-5; 7 nucleotides agree with TRBD1. The CDR3 loop spans 19 amino acids. Germline loops: CDR1 MNHEY, CDR2 SMNVEV (reference sequence). Trimming took 0 bases from V and 2 from J; bases not matched to a gene: 13. The CDR3 DNA reads as TGTGCCAGCAGTTTATCGGGGCGACAGGGTCAAGGTGGCAATCAGCCCCAGCATTTT. Protein: CASSLSGRQGQGGNQPQHF.

To note about this clonotype: This sequence may be a read error, since a much larger clone differs from it by one base. This chain joins TRBV7-2 and TRBJ2-1; 10 bases agree with TRBD2. The DNA matches TRBJ2-7 better at its end, which makes the J call doubtful. This CDR3 spans 17 amino acids. In germline, CDR1 is SGHTA, CDR2 FQGNSA. The CDR3 coding sequence is TGTGCCAGCAGCACTCCCACCGGGGCTAGCGGGAGTAGCGAGCAGTACTTC. As protein: CASSTPTGASGSSEQYF.

This chain uses TRBV2 with TRBJ1-5; 10 nucleotides line up with TRBD1. CDR1 is SNHLY, CDR2 FYNNEI, per germline. This CDR3 has 14 amino acids. The V gene end was trimmed by 5 bases and the J gene end by 4 bases; junction bases not matched to a gene: 2. The CDR3 DNA sequence: TGTGCCAGCAGTTCGGACAGGGGGAATCAGCCCCAGCATTTT. Translation gives CASSSDRGNQPQHF.

Remarks on this clonotype: A much larger clone lies one base from this, so it may be a read error. The rearrangement joins TRBV9 to TRBJ2-5; 11 positions agree with TRBD2. This CDR3 spans 15 amino acids. V trimming: 3 bases; J trimming: 11 bases; junction bases outside the gene matches: 12. Germline V gene data show CDR1 as SGDLS and CDR2 as YYNGEE. The CDR3 bases are TGTGCCAGCAGCGCGGGACTAGCGGACGGGAATGAGCAGTACTTC. Protein product: CASSAGLADGNEQYF.

This clonotype was counted a few times. The chain combines TRBV4-2 with TRBJ2-1, with a tentative D call TRBD2 (5 bases). This CDR3 is 13 amino acids long. Trimming pared 1 base from V and 10 bases from J, leaving 11 bases between. CDR1 and CDR2 (germline): LGHNA, YNFKEQ. DNA of the CDR3: TGTGCCAGCAGCCAAGGACTACCCCCGGAGCAGTTCTTC. It yields the protein CASSQGLPPEQFF.